The present T cell receptor beta chain was sequenced within a study of blood T cell repertoires in COVID-19. Germline V lookup: CDR1 PRHDT, CDR2 FYEKMQ (reference sequence). The CDR3 consists of 15 residues. Deletions cut 1 base from V and 5 bases from J, with 14 bases between. The data were produced by immunoSEQ multiplex PCR, yet TCRdb's version contains in-frame clones alone and is incomplete. The data hold over 110,000 clones, with about three quarters observed a single time. This receptor was taken from a man at least 80 years old with acute or convalescent COVID-19. The V and J genes are TRBV13 and TRBJ2-5, with D perhaps TRBD1 (6 bases). Sequences were obtained from peripheral blood. This CDR3 reads CASSLVLQGSETQYF. The CDR3 region has the DNA TGTGCCAGCAGCTTAGTGTTGCAGGGGAGTGAGACCCAGTACTTC.